The clone carrying this T cell receptor beta chain has a single count. Its antigen is still unknown. This sample was included in a study of a mutant IDH1 vaccine in newly diagnosed glioma. Study-wide background: Onset of vaccination occurred 4-6 weeks following radiotherapy alone, or with temozolomide cycles.

Study findings and constraints: It was approximately 92% of patients that developed vaccine-induced immune responses. Changes in the top peripheral T cell clonotypes seemingly had no bearing on pseudoprogression.

Trimming removed 4 bases from V and 2 bases from J; junction bases left unmatched: 16. Germline CDR1 and CDR2: SEHNR and FQNEAQ (reference sequence). This CDR3 comprises 19 residues. This table comes from immunoSEQ multiplex PCR, and its TCRdb copy is limited to in-frame clones, with some not included. The repertoire holds over 45,000 clones, with around 94% as singletons. The time point is: week 35, safety follow-up. In every dose of vaccine, 300 ug of mutant IDH1 20-mer peptide was given alongside topical imiquimod. This receptor was taken from a man aged 50 or older with glioma. V usage is TRBV7-9 and J usage is TRBJ1-2; 10 nucleotides match TRBD1. Sequences were derived from PBMCs, sampled from a glioma patient whose treatment included an IDH1 peptide vaccine. The DNA for the CDR3 is TGTGCCAGCAGCTCTACTTTTCTGGACAGGGGGTACTCCAACTATGGCTACACCTTC. Residues: CASSSTFLDRGYSNYGYTF.